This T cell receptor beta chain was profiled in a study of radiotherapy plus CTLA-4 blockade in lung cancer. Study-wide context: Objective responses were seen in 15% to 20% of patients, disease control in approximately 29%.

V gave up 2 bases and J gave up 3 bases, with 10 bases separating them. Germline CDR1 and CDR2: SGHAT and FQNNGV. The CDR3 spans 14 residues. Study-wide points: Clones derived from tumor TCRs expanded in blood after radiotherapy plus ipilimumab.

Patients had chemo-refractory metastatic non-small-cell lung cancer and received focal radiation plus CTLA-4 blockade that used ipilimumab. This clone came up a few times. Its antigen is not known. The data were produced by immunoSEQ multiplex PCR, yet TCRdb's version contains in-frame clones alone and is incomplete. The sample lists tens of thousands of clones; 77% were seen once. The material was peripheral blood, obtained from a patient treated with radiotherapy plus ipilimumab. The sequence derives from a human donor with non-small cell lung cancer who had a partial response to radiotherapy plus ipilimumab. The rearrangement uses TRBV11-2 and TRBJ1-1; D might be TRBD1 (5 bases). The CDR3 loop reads CASSLQGSDTEAFF. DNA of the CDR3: TGTGCCAGCAGCTTACAGGGCTCCGACACTGAAGCTTTCTTT.